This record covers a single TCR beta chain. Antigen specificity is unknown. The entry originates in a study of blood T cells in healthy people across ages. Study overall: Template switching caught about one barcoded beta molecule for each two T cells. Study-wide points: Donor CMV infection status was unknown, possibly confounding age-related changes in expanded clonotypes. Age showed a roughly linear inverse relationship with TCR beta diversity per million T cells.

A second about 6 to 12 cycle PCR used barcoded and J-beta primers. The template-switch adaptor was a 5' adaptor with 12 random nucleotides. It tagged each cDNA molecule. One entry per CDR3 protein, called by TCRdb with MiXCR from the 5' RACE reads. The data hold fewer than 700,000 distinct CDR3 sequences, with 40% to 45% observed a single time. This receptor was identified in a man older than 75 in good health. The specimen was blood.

CDR3 amino acids: CAISESGGQGGYEQYF. The CDR3 DNA reads TGTGCCATCAGTGAGTCAGGGGGGCAGGGAGGTTACGAGCAGTACTTC. The chain links TRBV10-3 to TRBJ2-7; D is perhaps TRBD1 or TRBD2 (6 bases each). This CDR3 is built from 16 residues. Trimming left V 0 bases short and J 4 bases short, with 16 bases between. Germline-derived CDR1 and CDR2 are ENHRY and SYGVKD.